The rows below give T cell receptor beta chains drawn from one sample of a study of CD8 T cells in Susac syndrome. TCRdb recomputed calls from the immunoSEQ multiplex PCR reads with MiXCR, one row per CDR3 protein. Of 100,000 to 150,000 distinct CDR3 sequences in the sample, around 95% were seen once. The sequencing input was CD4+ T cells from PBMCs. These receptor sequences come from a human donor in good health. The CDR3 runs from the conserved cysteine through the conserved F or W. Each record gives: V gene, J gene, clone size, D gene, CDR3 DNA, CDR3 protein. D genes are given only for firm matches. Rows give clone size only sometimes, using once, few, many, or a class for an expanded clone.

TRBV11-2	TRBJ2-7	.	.	TGTGCCAGCAGCCCAATGACTAGCTCCTACGAGCAGTACTTC	CASSPMTSSYEQYF
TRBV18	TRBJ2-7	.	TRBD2	TGTGCCAGCTCCCCTGGACTAGCGGGAGCGGGAAGTAACGAGCAGTACTTC	CASSPGLAGAGSNEQYF
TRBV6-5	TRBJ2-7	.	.	TGTGCCAGCAGTTACTCGATCAGGGGAGATAGCGAGCAGTACTTC	CASSYSIRGDSEQYF
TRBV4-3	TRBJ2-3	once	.	TGCGCCAGCAGCCAATCCGGGTCCACAGATACGCAGTATTTT	CASSQSGSTDTQYF
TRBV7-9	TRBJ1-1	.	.	TGTGCCAGCAGCTTTGGTGTCAGGAGGAACACTGAAGCTTTCTTT	CASSFGVRRNTEAFF
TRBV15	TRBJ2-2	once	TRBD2	TGTGCCACCAGCAGAGAGCGGGGGGCCGGGGAGCTGTTTTTT	CATSRERGAGELFF
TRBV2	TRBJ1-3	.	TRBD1	TGTGCCAGCAGTCCCTTCGTCGGACAGGCATCTGGAAACACCATATATTTT	CASSPFVGQASGNTIYF
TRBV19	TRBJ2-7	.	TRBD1	TGTGCCAGTAGTCCCGGACGGACAGGGTTCCACGAGCAGTACTTC	CASSPGRTGFHEQYF
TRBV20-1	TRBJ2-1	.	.	TGCAGTGCAAGGGCCATAGGGGAGCAGTTCTTC	CSARAIGEQFF
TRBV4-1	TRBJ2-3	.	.	TGCGCCAGCAGCCAAGTGGTCGGTTGGGATACGCAGTATTTT	CASSQVVGWDTQYF
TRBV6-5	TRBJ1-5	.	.	TGTGCCAGCAGTTACAACCGGGACCGTCAGCCCCAGCATTTT	CASSYNRDRQPQHF
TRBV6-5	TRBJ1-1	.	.	TGTGCCAGCAGTTACCCCCGTGAGGGAGTCGGCACTGAAGCTTTCTTT	CASSYPREGVGTEAFF
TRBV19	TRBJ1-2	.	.	TGTGCCAGTAGTATGGACGTCGGGGGGATATATGGCTACACCTTC	CASSMDVGGIYGYTF
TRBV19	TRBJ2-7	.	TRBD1	TGTGCCAGTAGTGCCGGACAGGGATTGGGCGAGCAGTACTTC	CASSAGQGLGEQYF
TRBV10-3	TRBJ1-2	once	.	TGTGCCATCACCGAACAGGCTAACTATGGCTACACCTTC	CAITEQANYGYTF
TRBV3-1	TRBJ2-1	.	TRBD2	TGTGCCAGCAGCCATATTAGCGGGACTAGCGGATACAATGAGCAGTTCTTC	CASSHISGTSGYNEQFF
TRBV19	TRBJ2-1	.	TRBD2	TGTGCCAGTAGTTCTCGGGGAGGGACTAGCGGGAGAAATGAGCAGTTCTTC	CASSSRGGTSGRNEQFF
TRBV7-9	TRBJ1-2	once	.	TGTGCCAGCAGCTTAGCGTTTAAGGACCGAAATGGCTACACCTTC	CASSLAFKDRNGYTF
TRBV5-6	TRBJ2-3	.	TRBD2	TGTGCCAGCAGAATAGGACTAGCGGGAGGGCCCATAGATACGCAGTATTTT	CASRIGLAGGPIDTQYF
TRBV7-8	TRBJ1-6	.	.	TGTGCCAGCAGCCTTCAGCCTAATTCACCCCTCCACTTT	CASSLQPNSPLHF
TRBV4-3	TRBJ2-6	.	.	TGCGCCAGCAGCCAAGACGGTGGGGCCAACGTCCTGACTTTC	CASSQDGGANVLTF
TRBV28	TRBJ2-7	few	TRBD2	TGTGCCAGCAGTTTTTCCCTAGCGGGCCTCTCCTACGAGCAGTACTTC	CASSFSLAGLSYEQYF
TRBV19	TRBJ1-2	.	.	TGTGCCAGTAGTAACGCACGCATAGGCTACACCTTC	CASSNARIGYTF
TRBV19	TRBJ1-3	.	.	TGTGCCAGTAGTCAGACCTCTGGAAACACCATATATTTT	CASSQTSGNTIYF
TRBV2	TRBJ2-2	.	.	TGTGCCCGGGGAGGGGGAGCGAACACCGGGGAGCTGTTTTTT	CARGGGANTGELFF
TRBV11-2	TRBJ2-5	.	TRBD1	TGTGCCAGCAGGGGGACAGGGGGGACGGGGACCCAGTACTTC	CASRGTGGTGTQYF
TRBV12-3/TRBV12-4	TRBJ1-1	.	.	TGTGCCAGCAGTTCAAGCGGACGGGGGAACACTGAAGCTTTCTTT	CASSSSGRGNTEAFF
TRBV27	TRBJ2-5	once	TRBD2	TGTGCCAGCAGTTTATCAGGGACTAGCGGGAGGCTAGAGACCCAGTACTTC	CASSLSGTSGRLETQYF
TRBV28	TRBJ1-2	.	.	TGTGCCAGCAGTCCGAGCGGGGTCTACTATGGCTACACCTTC	CASSPSGVYYGYTF
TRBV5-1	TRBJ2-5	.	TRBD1	TGCGCCAGCAGCTTGGAGGACAGGGAAACGACCCAGTACTTC	CASSLEDRETTQYF
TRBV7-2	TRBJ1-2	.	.	TGTGCCAGCAGCCGACAGGAAGCTAACTATGGCTACACCTTC	CASSRQEANYGYTF
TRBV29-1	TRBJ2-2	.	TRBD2	TGCAGCGTTTATACGGGACTAGCGGGAGGGCCCCCGTTGTCCACCGGGGAGCTGTTTTTT	CSVYTGLAGGPPLSTGELFF
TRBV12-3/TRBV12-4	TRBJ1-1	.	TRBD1	TGTGCCAGCAGCTTGGGCGGACAGGCTCACACTGAAGCTTTCTTT	CASSLGGQAHTEAFF
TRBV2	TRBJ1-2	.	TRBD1	TGTGCCAGCAGTGAGGTACAGGGGGACTATGGCTACACCTTC	CASSEVQGDYGYTF
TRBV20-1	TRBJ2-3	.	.	TGCAGTGCAGTTAGCGGCCAAGTCACAGATACGCAGTATTTT	CSAVSGQVTDTQYF
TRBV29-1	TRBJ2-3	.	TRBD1	TGCAGCGTTCAGACCGGGACAGTCCCCGCAGATACGCAGTATTTT	CSVQTGTVPADTQYF
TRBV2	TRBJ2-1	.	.	TGTGCCAGCAGTGAACTAGCTCCAGAGCAGTTCTTC	CASSELAPEQFF
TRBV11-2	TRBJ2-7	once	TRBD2	TGTGCCAGCAGCTTAGATGTTTCCACTAGCGGCTCCTACGAGCAGTACTTC	CASSLDVSTSGSYEQYF
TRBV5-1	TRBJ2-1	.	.	TGCGCCAGCAACAGGGTAGGGAGGGACAATGAGCAGTTCTTC	CASNRVGRDNEQFF
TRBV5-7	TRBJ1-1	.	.	TGTGCCAGCAGCCACCAACTTTTGTCCTCTCCAGTTTGGGTCACTGAAGCTTTCTTT	CASSHQLLSSPVWVTEAFF
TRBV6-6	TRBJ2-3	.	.	TGTGCCAGCAGTTACACGGGCACAGATACGCAGTATTTT	CASSYTGTDTQYF
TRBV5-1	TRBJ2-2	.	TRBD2	TGCGCCAGCAGCTTGGTCCGGGGGACTAGCGGGAGGTTCACCGGGGAGCTGTTTTTT	CASSLVRGTSGRFTGELFF
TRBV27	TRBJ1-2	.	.	TGTGCCAGCAGCCTCCGGCAGGGGCTCTATGGCTACACCTTC	CASSLRQGLYGYTF
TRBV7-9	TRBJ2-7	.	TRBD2	TGTGCCAGCAGCTCCATTACAGTCGGACTAGCGGGACCTCCCTACGAGCAGTACTTC	CASSSITVGLAGPPYEQYF
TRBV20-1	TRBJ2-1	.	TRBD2	TGCAGTGCTCACATGTGGACTAGCGGGAGTAATGAGCAGTTCTTC	CSAHMWTSGSNEQFF
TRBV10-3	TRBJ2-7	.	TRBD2	TGTGCCATCAGTGAGTCCCGGACTAGCGGGAAGGTCTACGAGCAGTACTTC	CAISESRTSGKVYEQYF